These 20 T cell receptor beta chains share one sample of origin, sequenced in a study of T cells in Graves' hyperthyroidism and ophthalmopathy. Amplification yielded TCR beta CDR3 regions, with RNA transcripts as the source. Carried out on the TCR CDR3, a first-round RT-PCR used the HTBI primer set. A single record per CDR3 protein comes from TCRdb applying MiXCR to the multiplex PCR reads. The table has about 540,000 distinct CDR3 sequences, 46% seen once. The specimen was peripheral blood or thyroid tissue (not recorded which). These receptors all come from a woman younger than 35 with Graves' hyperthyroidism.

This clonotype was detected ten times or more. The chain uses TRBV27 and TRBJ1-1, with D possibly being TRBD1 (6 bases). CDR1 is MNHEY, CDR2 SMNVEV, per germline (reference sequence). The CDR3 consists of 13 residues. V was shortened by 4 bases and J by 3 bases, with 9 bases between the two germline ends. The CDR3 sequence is CASSSRGDTEAFF. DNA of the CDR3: TGTGCCAGCAGTTCGAGGGGGGACACTGAAGCTTTCTTT.

Here the CDR3 reads CASSLVGSRETQYF. The CDR3 bases are TGTGCCAGCAGCTTAGTGGGGAGTAGAGAGACCCAGTACTTC. The V call is TRBV7-3, the J call TRBJ2-5, with a tentative D call TRBD2 (5 bases). V lost 2 bases to trimming and J lost 4 bases, with 11 bases between them. Per germline, CDR1 SGHTA and CDR2 FQGTGA. The CDR3 totals 14 residues.

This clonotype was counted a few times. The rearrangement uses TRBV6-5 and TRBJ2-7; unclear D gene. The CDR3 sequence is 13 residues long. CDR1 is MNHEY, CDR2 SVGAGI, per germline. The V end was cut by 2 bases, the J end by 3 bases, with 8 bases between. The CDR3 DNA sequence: TGTGCCAGCAGTTACGGCTCGGGCTACGAGCAGTACTTC. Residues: CASSYGSGYEQYF.

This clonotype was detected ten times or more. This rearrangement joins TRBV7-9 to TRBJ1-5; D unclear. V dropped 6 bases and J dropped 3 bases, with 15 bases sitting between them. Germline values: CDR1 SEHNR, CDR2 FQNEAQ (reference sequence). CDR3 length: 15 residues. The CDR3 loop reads CASSSSEGSNQPQHF. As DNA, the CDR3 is TGTGCCAGCAGTTCCTCTGAGGGATCCAATCAGCCCCAGCATTTT.

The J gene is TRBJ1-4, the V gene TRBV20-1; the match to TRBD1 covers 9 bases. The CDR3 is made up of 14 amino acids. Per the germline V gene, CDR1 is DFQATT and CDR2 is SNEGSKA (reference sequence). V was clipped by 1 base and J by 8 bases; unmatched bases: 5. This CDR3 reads CSARGDRVREKLFF. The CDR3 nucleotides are TGCAGTGCTAGAGGGGACAGGGTTAGAGAAAAACTGTTTTTT.

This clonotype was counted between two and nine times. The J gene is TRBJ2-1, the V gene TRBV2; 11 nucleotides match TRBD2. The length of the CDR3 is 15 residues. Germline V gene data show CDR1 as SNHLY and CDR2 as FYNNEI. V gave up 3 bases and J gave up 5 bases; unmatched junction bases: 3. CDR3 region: CASSERSGRDNEQFF. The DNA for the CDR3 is TGTGCCAGCAGTGAGCGTAGCGGGAGGGACAATGAGCAGTTCTTC.

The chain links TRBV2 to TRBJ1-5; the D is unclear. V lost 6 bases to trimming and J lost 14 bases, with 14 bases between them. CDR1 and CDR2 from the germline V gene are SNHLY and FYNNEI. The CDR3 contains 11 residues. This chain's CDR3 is CASRALGNEHF. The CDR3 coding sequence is TGTGCCAGCAGAGCATTGGGCAATGAGCATTTT.

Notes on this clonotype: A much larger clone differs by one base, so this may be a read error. The CDR3 is CASSYRTSGLTF. CDR3 nucleotides: TGTGCCAGCAGTTACCGGACTAGCGGACTTACCTTC. The chain uses TRBV6-6 and TRBJ1-2, with unresolved D. Germline CDR1 is MNHNY and CDR2 is SVGAGI (reference sequence). Trimming took 2 bases from V and 14 from J, leaving 15 bases between them. The CDR3 is 12 amino acids.

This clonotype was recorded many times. CDR3 DNA sequence: TGCGCCAGCAGCGCGGGACAGGACCACACTGAAGCTTTCTTT. It yields the protein CASSAGQDHTEAFF. The chain joins TRBV5-1 to TRBJ1-1; TRBD1 aligns across 8 bases. V gave up 4 bases and J gave up 3 bases; unmatched junction bases: 5. The CDR3 contains 14 residues. Germline CDR1 reads SGHRS; CDR2 reads YFSETQ.

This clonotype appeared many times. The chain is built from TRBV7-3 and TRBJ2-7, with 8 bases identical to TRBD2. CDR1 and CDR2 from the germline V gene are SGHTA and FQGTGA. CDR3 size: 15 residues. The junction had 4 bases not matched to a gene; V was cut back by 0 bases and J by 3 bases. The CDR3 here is CASSLTGLAGYEQYF. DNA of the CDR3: TGTGCCAGCAGCTTAACAGGGCTAGCGGGCTACGAGCAGTACTTC.

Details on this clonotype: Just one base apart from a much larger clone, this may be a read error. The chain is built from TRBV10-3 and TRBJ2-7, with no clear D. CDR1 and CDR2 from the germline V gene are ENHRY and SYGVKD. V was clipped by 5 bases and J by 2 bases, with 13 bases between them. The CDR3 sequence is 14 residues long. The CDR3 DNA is TGTGCCATCAGTTTGGAGCAGCTAGCCTACGAGCAGTACTTC. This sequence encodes CAISLEQLAYEQYF.

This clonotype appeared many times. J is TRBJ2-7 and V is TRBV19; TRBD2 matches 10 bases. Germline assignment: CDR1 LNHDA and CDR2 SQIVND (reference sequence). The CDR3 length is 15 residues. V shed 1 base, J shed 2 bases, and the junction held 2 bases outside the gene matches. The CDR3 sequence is CASSIVAGGAYEQYF. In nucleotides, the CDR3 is TGTGCCAGTAGTATAGTAGCGGGAGGAGCCTACGAGCAGTACTTC.

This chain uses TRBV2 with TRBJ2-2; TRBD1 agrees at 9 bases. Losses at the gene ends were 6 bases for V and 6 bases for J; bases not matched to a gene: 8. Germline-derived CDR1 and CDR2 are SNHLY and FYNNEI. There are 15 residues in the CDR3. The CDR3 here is CASSLNRGQSGELFF. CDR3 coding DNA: TGTGCCAGCAGCCTAAACAGGGGGCAGTCCGGGGAGCTGTTTTTT. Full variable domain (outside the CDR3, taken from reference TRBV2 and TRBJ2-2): EPEVTQTPSHQVTQMGQEVILRCVPISNHLYFYWYRQILGQKVEFLVSFYNNEISEKSEIFDDQFSVERPDGSNFTLKIRSTKLEDSAMYFCASSLNRGQSGELFFGEGSRLTVL.

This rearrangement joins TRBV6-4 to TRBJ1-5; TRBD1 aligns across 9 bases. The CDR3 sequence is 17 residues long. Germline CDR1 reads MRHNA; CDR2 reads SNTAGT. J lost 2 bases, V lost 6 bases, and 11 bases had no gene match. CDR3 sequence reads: CASSPGTGFTRNQPQHF. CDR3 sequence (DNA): TGTGCCAGCAGCCCCGGGACAGGGTTTACGCGCAATCAGCCCCAGCATTTT.

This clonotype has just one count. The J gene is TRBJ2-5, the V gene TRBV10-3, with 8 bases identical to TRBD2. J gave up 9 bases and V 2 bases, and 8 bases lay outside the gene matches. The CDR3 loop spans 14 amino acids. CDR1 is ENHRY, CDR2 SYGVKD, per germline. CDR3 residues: CAISEGLAGTPQYF. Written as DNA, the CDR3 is TGTGCCATCAGTGAGGGACTAGCCGGGACCCCCCAGTACTTC.

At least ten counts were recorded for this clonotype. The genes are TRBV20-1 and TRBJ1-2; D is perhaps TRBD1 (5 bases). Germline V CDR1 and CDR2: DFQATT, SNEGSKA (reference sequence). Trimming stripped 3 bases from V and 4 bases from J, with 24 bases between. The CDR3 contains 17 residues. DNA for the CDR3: TGCAGTGCTAGGTCACGTGGGGGGGTGCAGGGAGGCTATGGCTACACCTTC. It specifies CSARSRGGVQGGYGYTF.

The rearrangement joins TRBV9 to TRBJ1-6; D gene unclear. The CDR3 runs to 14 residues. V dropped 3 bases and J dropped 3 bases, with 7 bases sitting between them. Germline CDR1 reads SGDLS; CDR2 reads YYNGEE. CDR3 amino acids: CASSDRDYNSPLHF. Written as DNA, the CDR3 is TGTGCCAGCAGCGACCGGGACTATAATTCACCCCTCCACTTT.

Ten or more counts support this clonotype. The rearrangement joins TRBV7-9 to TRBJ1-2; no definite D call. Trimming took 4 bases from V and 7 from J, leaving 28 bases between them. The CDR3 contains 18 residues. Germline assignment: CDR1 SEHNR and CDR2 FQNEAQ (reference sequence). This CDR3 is CASSSQAGTAHRAAGYTF. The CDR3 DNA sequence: TGTGCCAGCAGCTCCCAAGCCGGCACCGCACATCGGGCCGCTGGCTACACCTTC. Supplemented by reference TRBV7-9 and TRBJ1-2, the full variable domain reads DTGVSQNPRHKITKRGQNVTFRCDPISEHNRLYWYRQTLGQGPEFLTYFQNEAQLEKSRLLSDRFSAERPKGSFSTLEIQRTEQGDSAMYLCASSSQAGTAHRAAGYTFGSGTRLTVV.

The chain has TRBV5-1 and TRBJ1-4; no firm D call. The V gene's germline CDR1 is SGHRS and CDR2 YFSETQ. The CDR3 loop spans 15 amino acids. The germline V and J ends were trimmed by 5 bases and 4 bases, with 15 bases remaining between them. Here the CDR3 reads CASRRTSGSNEKLFF. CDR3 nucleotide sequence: TGCGCCAGCAGAAGGACTAGCGGGAGTAATGAAAAACTGTTTTTT.

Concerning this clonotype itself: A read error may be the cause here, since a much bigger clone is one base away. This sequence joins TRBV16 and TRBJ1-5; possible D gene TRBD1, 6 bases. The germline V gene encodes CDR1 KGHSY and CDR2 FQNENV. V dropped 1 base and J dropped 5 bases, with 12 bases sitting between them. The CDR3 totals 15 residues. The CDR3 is CASSQLGAGDQPQHF. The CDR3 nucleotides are TGTGCCAGCAGCCAATTGGGGGCTGGGGATCAGCCCCAGCATTTT.